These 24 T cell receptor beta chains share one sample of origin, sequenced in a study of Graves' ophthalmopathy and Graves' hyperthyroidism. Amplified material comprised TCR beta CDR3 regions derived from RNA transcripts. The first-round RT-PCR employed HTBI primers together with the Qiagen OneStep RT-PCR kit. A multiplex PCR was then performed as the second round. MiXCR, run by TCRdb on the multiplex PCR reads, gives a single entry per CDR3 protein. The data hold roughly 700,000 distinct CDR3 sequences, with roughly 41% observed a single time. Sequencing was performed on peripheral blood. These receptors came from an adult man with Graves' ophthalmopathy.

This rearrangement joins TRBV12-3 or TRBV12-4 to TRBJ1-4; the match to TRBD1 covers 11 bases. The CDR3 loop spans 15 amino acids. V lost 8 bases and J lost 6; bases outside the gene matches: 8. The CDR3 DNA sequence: TGTGCCAGCGCCGCGGGGACAGGGGGTTATGAAAAACTGTTTTTT. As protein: CASAAGTGGYEKLFF.

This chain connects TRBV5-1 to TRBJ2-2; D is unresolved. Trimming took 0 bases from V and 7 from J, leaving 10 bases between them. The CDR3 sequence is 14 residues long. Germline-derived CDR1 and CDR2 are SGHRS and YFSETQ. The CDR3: CASSLGLLGGELFF. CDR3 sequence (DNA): TGCGCCAGCAGCTTGGGACTCCTCGGCGGGGAGCTGTTTTTT.

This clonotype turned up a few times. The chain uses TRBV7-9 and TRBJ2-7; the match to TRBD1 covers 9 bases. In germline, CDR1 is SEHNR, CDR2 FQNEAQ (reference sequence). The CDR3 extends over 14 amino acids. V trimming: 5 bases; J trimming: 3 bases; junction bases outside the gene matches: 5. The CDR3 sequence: CASSHRDRVYEQYF. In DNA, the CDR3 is TGTGCCAGCAGCCACCGGGACAGGGTCTACGAGCAGTACTTC.

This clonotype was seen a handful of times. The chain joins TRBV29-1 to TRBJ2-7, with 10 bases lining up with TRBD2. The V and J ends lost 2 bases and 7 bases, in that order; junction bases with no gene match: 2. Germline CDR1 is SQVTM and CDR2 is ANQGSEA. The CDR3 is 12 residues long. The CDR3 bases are TGCAGCGTTGAACTAGCGGGAGATGAGCAGTACTTC. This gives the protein CSVELAGDEQYF.

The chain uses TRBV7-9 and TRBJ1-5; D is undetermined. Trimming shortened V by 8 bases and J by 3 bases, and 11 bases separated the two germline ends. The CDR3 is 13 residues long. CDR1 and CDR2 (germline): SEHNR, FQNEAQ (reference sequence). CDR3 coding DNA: TGTGCCAGCCAGGACGGTAACAATCAGCCCCAGCATTTT. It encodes CASQDGNNQPQHF. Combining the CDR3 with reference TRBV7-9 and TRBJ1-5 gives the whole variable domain DTGVSQNPRHKITKRGQNVTFRCDPISEHNRLYWYRQTLGQGPEFLTYFQNEAQLEKSRLLSDRFSAERPKGSFSTLEIQRTEQGDSAMYLCASQDGNNQPQHFGDGTRLSIL.

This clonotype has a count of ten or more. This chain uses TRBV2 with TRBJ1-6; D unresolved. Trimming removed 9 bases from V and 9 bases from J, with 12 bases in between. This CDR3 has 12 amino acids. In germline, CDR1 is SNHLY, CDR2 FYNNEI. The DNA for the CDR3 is TGTGCCAGGGGCTCCGGGGTTTCACCCCTCCACTTT. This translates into CARGSGVSPLHF.

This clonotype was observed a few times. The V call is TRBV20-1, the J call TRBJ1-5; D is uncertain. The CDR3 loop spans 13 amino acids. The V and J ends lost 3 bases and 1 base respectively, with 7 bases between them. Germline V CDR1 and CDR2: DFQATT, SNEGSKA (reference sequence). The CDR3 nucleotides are TGCAGTGCTAGGAGACACAGCAATCAGCCCCAGCATTTT. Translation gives CSARRHSNQPQHF.

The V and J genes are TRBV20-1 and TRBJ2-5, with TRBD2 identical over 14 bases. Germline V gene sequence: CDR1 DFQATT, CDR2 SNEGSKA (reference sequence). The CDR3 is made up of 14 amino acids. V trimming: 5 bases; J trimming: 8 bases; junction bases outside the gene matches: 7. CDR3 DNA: TGCAGTGCTGGGACTAGCGGGGGAGCGAACACCCAGTACTTC. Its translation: CSAGTSGGANTQYF.

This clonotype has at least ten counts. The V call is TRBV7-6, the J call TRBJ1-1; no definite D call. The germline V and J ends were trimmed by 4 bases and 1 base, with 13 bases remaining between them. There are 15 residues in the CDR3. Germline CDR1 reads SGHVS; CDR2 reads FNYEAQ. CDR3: CASSSETDPNTEAFF. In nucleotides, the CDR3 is TGTGCCAGCAGCTCTGAGACGGATCCGAACACTGAAGCTTTCTTT.

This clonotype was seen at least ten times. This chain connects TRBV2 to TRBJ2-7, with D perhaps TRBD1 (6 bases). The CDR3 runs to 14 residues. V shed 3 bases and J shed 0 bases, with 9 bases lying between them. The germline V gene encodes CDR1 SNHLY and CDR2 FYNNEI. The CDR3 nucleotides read TGTGCCAGCAGTGACACAGGGACCTCCTACGAGCAGTACTTC. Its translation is CASSDTGTSYEQYF.

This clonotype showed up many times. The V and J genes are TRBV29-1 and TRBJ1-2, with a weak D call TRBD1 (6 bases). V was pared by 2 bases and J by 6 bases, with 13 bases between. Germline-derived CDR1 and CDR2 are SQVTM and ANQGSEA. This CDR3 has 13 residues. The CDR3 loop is CSVESQGKDGYTF. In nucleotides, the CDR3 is TGCAGCGTTGAAAGCCAGGGGAAGGATGGCTACACCTTC.

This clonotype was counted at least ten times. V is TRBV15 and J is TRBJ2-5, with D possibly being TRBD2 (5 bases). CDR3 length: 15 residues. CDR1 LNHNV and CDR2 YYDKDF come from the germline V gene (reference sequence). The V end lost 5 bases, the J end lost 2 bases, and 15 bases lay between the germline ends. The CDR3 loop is CATSSGNWEQETQYF. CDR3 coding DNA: TGTGCCACCAGCTCGGGGAATTGGGAACAAGAGACCCAGTACTTC.

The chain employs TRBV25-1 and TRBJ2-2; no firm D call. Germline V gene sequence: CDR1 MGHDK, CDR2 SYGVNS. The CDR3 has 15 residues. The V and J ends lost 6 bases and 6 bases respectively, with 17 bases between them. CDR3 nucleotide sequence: TGTGCCAGCAGCCCCGCGTTCTCGTTGGCCGGGGAGCTGTTTTTT. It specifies CASSPAFSLAGELFF.

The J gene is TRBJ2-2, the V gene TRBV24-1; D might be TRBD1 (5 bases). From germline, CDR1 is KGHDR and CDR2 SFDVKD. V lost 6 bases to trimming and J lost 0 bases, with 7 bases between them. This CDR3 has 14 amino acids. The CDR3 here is CATSRQSNTGELFF. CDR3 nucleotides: TGTGCCACCAGTCGACAGTCGAACACCGGGGAGCTGTTTTTT.

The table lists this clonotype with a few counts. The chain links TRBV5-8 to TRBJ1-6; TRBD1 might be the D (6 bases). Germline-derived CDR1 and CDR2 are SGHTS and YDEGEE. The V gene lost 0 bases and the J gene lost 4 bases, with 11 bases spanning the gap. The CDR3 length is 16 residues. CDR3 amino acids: CASSLESGAYNSPLHF. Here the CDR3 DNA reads TGTGCCAGCAGCTTGGAGTCGGGGGCGTATAATTCACCCCTCCACTTT.

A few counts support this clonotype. Here the CDR3 DNA reads TGTGCCAGCAGCTTAATTTTGGACCGCCGGGCTTATGGCTACACCTTC. Translating gives CASSLILDRRAYGYTF. The chain links TRBV7-2 to TRBJ1-2, with D unclear. The CDR3 loop spans 16 amino acids. The V gene's germline CDR1 is SGHTA and CDR2 FQGNSA. The V gene lost 2 bases and the J gene lost 5 bases, with 18 bases spanning the gap.

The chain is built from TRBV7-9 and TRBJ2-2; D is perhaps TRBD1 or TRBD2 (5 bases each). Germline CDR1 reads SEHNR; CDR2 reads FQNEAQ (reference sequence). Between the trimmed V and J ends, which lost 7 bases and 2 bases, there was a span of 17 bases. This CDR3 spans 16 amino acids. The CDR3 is CASTPPGRGNTGELFF. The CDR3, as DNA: TGTGCCAGCACCCCGCCGGGACGGGGAAACACCGGGGAGCTGTTTTTT.

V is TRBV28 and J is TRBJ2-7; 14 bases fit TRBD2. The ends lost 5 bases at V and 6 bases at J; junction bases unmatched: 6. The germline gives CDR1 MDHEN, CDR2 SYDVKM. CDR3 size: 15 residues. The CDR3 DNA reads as TGTGCCAGCAGTCCCTGGACTAGCGGGAGGTTCGAGCAGTACTTC. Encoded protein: CASSPWTSGRFEQYF.

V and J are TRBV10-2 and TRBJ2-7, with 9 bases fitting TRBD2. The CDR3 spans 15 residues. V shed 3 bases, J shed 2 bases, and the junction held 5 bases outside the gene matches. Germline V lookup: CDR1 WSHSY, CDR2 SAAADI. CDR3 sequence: CASSDSTSGPYEQYF. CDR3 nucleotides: TGCGCCAGCAGTGACAGTACTAGCGGGCCCTACGAGCAGTACTTC.

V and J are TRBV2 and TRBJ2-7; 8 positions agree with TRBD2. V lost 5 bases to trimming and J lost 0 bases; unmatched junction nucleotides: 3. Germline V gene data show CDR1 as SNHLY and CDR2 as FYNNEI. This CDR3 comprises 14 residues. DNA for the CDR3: TGTGCCAGCAGTCGGGGGGGCTACTCCTACGAGCAGTACTTC. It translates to CASSRGGYSYEQYF.

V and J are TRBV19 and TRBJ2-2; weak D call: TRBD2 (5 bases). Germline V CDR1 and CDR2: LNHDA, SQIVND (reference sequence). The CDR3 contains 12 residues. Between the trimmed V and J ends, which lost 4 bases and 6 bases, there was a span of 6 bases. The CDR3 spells CASSREPGELFF. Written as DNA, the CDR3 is TGTGCCAGTAGTAGGGAGCCCGGGGAGCTGTTTTTT. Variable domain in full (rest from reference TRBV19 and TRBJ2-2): DGGITQSPKYLFRKEGQNVTLSCEQNLNHDAMYWYRQDPGQGLRLIYYSQIVNDFQKGDIAEGYSVSREKKESFPLTVTSAQKNPTAFYLCASSREPGELFFGEGSRLTVL.

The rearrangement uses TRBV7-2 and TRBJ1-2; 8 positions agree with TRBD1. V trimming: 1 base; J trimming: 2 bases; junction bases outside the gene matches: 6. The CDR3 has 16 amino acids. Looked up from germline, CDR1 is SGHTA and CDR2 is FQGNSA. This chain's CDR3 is CASSLDSTGANYGYTF. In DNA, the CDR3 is TGTGCCAGCAGCTTAGATTCGACAGGGGCCAACTATGGCTACACCTTC.

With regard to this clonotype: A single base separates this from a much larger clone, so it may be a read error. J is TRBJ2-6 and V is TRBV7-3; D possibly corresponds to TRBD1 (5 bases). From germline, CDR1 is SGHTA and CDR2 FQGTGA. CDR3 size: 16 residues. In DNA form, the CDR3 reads TGTGCCAGCAGCTCAACGCGGTTAGCTGGGGCCAACGTCCCGACTTTC. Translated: CASSSTRLAGANVPTF.

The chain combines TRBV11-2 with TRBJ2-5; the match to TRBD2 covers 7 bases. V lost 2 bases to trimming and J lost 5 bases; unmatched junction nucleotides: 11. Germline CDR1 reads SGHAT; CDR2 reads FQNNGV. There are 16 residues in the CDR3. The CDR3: CASSLIAGGGRETQYF. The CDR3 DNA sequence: TGTGCCAGCAGCTTAATAGCCGGGGGAGGGCGGGAGACCCAGTACTTC.